These 14 T cell receptor beta chains share one sample of origin, sequenced in a study of blood T cell repertoires in COVID-19 (dated by TCRdb to the early 2020s). The library was generated by the immunoSEQ multiplex PCR assay. TCRdb retrieved this table from immuneACCESS and kept in-frame rearrangements only. Not all clones are present; in checked studies, unresolved V genes account for under half, and no reason is known for the remainder. This sample is represented by some 150,000 clones; roughly 86% of them were singletons. The ten largest account for 2.3% of the sample. Sequencing used peripheral blood. These receptors came from a human donor in a cohort sampled during active COVID-19.

The chain links TRBV21-1 to TRBJ1-2; the table's D call TRBD1 went unverified against the DNA. TRBV21-1 is a known pseudogene. The CDR3 loop spans 17 amino acids. CDR3 sequence: CASSSTPPPGQRPGYTF. The CDR3 coding sequence is TGTGCCAGCAGCTCGACGCCCCCACCGGGACAGAGGCCCGGCTACACCTTC.

The V gene is TRBV15, the J gene TRBJ1-2; D uncertain. Germline values: CDR1 LNHNV, CDR2 YYDKDF (reference sequence). The V and J ends lost 0 bases and 3 bases respectively, with 11 bases between them. The CDR3 is 15 amino acids. CDR3 DNA sequence: TGTGCCACCAGCAGAGATAGGGAGACCGACTATGGCTACACCTTC. This translates into CATSRDRETDYGYTF. The whole variable domain, remainder taken from reference TRBV15 and TRBJ1-2, is DAMVIQNPRYQVTQFGKPVTLSCSQTLNHNVMYWYQQKSSQAPKLLFHYYDKDFNNEADTPDNFQSRRPNTSFCFLDIRSPGLGDTAMYLCATSRDRETDYGYTFGSGTRLTVV.

The CDR3 DNA is TGTGCCAGCAGCCGGATGGACAGGGCTGAAGCTTTCTTT. It codes for CASSRMDRAEAFF. V gene TRBV14 combines with J gene TRBJ1-1; 8 nucleotides match TRBD1. Germline assignment: CDR1 SGHDN and CDR2 FVKESK. The length of the CDR3 is 13 residues. V was pared by 4 bases and J by 6 bases, with 4 bases of the junction left unmatched.

This chain links TRBV19 with TRBJ2-3; D may be TRBD1 (7 bases). V was trimmed by 5 bases and J by 3 bases, leaving 15 bases between them. The CDR3 totals 15 residues. The germline V gene encodes CDR1 LNHDA and CDR2 SQIVND (reference sequence). The CDR3 DNA reads as TGTGCCAGTAGTCTTAGACAGGGACTGACAGATACGCAGTATTTT. It yields the protein CASSLRQGLTDTQYF.

This chain links TRBV28 with TRBJ1-1, with 8 bases fitting TRBD1. The CDR3 is 16 residues long. CDR1 and CDR2 (germline): MDHEN, SYDVKM. V trimming: 3 bases; J trimming: 8 bases; junction bases outside the gene matches: 14. CDR3 residues: CASSFRLSRGTGEAFF. The CDR3 DNA follows: TGTGCCAGCAGTTTCAGGTTAAGCCGCGGGACAGGCGAAGCTTTCTTT.

This clone was counted a single time. The chain joins TRBV6-4 to TRBJ2-2, with 7 nucleotides matching TRBD2. The V and J ends lost 9 bases and 3 bases, in that order; junction bases with no gene match: 10. This CDR3 is 15 amino acids long. Germline CDR1 reads MRHNA; CDR2 reads SNTAGT. CDR3 in DNA: TGTGCCAGTAGTACCGGGACTAAAGACACCGGGGAGCTGTTTTTT. Its protein is CASSTGTKDTGELFF.

The chain employs TRBV5-1 and TRBJ2-7, with 7 bases matching TRBD1. Germline values: CDR1 SGHRS, CDR2 YFSETQ. The CDR3 totals 15 residues. V lost 1 base and J lost 2; bases outside the gene matches: 6. CDR3: CASSLRRGITYEQYF. The CDR3 DNA reads TGCGCCAGCAGCTTGCGCAGGGGGATTACCTACGAGCAGTACTTC. Full variable domain (outside the CDR3, taken from reference TRBV5-1 and TRBJ2-7): KAGVTQTPRYLIKTRGQQVTLSCSPISGHRSVSWYQQTPGQGLQFLFEYFSETQRNKGNFPGRFSGRQFSNSRSEMNVSTLELGDSALYLCASSLRRGITYEQYFGPGTRLTVT.

The chain joins TRBV27 to TRBJ1-4, with no clear D. The CDR3 extends over 16 amino acids. V was cut by 5 bases and J by 0 bases, with 13 bases left in between. Germline CDR1 MNHEY, CDR2 SMNVEV (reference sequence). DNA for the CDR3: TGTGCCAGCAGTCTTCGATACAGTGCAACTAATGAAAAACTGTTTTTT. It specifies CASSLRYSATNEKLFF. Full variable domain (outside the CDR3, taken from reference TRBV27 and TRBJ1-4): EAQVTQNPRYLITVTGKKLTVTCSQNMNHEYMSWYRQDPGLGLRQIYYSMNVEVTDKGDVPEGYKVSRKEKRNFPLILESPSPNQTSLYFCASSLRYSATNEKLFFGSGTQLSVL.

The chain combines TRBV24-1 with TRBJ2-3, with D maybe TRBD1 (5 bases). Germline V CDR1 and CDR2: KGHDR, SFDVKD. This CDR3 spans 14 amino acids. V lost 4 bases to trimming and J lost 2 bases, with 9 bases between them. CDR3 coding DNA: TGTGCCACCAGTGAGCCAGGGTCCACAGATACGCAGTATTTT. Translating it yields CATSEPGSTDTQYF.

This clone has only one observation. The chain carries TRBV7-3 and TRBJ1-1, with TRBD1 identical over 8 bases. Trimming cost V 0 bases and J 6 bases; bases outside gene matches: 6. The CDR3 runs to 15 residues. Germline values: CDR1 SGHTA, CDR2 FQGTGA. DNA for the CDR3: TGTGCCAGCAGCTTAACACCAGGGGGCTTCCCTGAAGCTTTCTTT. Its translation: CASSLTPGGFPEAFF.

J is TRBJ1-3 and V is TRBV10-3; no clear D gene. Trimming left V 6 bases short and J 3 bases short, with 15 bases between. CDR3 size: 15 residues. Germline CDR1 and CDR2: ENHRY and SYGVKD. The CDR3 loop is CAISYGNPGGNTIYF. DNA of the CDR3: TGTGCCATCAGCTACGGAAATCCGGGTGGAAACACCATATATTTT.

The rearrangement links TRBV2 to TRBJ2-1; possibly TRBD2 for D (6 bases). CDR3 length: 16 amino acids. Trimming left V 3 bases short and J 7 bases short, with 19 bases between. Germline CDR1 reads SNHLY; CDR2 reads FYNNEI. CDR3 bases: TGTGCCAGCAGTGAGTTGCGGGATCCGAGTGCGAATGAGCAGTTCTTC. Its translation is CASSELRDPSANEQFF.

V is TRBV19 and J is TRBJ1-6, with 9 bases matching TRBD1. Germline V CDR1 and CDR2: LNHDA, SQIVND (reference sequence). V lost 5 bases, J lost 7 bases, and 3 bases stayed unmatched. The CDR3 contains 14 residues. The CDR3 nucleotides are TGTGCCAGTAGTGGACAGGGGAAAAATTCACCCCTCCACTTT. It is translated as CASSGQGKNSPLHF.

This chain links TRBV4-1 with TRBJ2-2; unclear D gene. The CDR3 runs 15 residues. Germline V CDR1 and CDR2: MGHRA, YSYEKL. Between the trimmed V and J ends, which lost 2 bases and 0 bases, there was a span of 7 bases. The CDR3 DNA reads as TGCGCCAGCAGCCAACTCGCGGCGAACACCGGGGAGCTGTTTTTT. The encoded protein is CASSQLAANTGELFF.